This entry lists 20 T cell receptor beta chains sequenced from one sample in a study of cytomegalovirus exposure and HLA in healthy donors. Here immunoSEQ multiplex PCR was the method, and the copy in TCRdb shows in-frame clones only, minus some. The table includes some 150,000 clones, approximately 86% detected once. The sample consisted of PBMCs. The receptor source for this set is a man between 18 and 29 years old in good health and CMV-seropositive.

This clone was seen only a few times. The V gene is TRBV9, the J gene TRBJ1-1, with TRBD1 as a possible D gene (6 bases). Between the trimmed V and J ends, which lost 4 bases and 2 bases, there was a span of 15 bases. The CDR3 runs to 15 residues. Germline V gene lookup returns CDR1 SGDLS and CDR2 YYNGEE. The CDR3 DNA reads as TGTGCCAGCAGCCTCTTTAGGGGGGGTAACACTGAAGCTTTCTTT. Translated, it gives CASSLFRGGNTEAFF.

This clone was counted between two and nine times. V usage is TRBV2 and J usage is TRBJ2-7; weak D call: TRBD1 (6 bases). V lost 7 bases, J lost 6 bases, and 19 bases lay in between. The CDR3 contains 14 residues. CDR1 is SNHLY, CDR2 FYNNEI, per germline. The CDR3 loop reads CASKGQGSSGEQYF. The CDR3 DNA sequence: TGTGCCAGCAAGGGCCAGGGGTCGTCTGGCGAGCAGTACTTC.

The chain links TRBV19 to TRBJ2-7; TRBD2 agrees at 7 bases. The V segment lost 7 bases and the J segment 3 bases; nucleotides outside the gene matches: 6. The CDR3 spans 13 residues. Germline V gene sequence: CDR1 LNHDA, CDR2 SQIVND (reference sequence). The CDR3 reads CASMDRGDYEQYF. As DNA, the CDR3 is TGTGCCAGTATGGATCGGGGGGACTACGAGCAGTACTTC.

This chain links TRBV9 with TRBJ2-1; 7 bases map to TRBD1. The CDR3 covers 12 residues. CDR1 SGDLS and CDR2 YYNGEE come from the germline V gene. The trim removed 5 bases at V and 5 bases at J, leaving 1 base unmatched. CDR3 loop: CASSDRDNEQFF. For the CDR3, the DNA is TGTGCCAGCAGTGACAGGGACAATGAGCAGTTCTTC.

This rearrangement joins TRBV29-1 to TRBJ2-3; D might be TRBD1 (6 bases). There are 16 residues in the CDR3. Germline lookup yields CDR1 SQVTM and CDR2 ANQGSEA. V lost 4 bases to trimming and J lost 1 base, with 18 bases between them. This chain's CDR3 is CSVVPPGHYGTDTQYF. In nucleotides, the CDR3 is TGCAGCGTTGTCCCCCCGGGACATTACGGCACAGATACGCAGTATTTT.

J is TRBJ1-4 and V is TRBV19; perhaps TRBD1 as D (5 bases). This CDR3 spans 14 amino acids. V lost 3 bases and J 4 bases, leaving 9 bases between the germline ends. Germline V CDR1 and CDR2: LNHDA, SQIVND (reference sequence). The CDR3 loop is CASSMQGSNEKLFF. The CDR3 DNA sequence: TGTGCCAGTAGTATGCAGGGCAGTAATGAAAAACTGTTTTTT.

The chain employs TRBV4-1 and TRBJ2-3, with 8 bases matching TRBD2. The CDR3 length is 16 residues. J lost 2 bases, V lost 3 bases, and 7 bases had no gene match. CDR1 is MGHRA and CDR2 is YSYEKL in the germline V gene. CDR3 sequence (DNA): TGCGCCAGCAGCCAGAAACCGGGACTAGTCACAGATACGCAGTATTTT. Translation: CASSQKPGLVTDTQYF.

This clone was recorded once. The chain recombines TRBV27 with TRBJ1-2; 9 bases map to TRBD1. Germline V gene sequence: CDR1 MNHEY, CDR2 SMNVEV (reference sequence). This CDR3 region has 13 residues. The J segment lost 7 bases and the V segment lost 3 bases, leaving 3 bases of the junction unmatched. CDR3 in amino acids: CASSFSDRGGYTF. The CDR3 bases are TGTGCCAGCAGTTTTTCGGACAGGGGTGGCTACACCTTC.

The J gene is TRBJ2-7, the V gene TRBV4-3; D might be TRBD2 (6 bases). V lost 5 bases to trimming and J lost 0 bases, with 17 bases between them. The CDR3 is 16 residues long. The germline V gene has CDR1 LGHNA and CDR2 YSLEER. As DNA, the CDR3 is TGCGCCAGCAGCTACCTTTACGGGACTGGCTCCTACGAGCAGTACTTC. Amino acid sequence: CASSYLYGTGSYEQYF.

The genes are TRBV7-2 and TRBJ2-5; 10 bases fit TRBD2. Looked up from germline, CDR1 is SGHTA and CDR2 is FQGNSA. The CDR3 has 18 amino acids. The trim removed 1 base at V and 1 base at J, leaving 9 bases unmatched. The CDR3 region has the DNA TGTGCCAGCAGCTTAGAGGTCTTGCTAGCGGGGGCCCAAGAGACCCAGTACTTC. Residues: CASSLEVLLAGAQETQYF.

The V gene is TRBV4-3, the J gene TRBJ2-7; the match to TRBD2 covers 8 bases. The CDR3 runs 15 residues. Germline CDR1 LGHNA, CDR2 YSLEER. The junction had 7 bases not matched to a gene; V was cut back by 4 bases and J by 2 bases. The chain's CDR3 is CASSPAGRGAYEQYF. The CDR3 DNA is TGCGCCAGCAGCCCGGCCGGGCGGGGGGCCTACGAGCAGTACTTC.

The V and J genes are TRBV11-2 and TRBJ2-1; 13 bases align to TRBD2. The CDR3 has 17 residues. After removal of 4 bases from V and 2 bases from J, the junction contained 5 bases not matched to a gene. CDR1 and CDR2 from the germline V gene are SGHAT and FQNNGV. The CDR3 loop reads CASSSRTSGGPYNEQFF. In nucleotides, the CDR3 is TGTGCCAGCAGCTCCCGGACTAGCGGGGGCCCCTACAATGAGCAGTTCTTC.

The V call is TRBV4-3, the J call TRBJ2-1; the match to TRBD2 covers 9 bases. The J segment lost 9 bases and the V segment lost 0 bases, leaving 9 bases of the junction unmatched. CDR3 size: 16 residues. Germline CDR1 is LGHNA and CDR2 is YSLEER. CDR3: CASSQDSVAGVPEQFF. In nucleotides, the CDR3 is TGCGCCAGCAGCCAAGATTCGGTAGCGGGGGTGCCTGAGCAGTTCTTC.

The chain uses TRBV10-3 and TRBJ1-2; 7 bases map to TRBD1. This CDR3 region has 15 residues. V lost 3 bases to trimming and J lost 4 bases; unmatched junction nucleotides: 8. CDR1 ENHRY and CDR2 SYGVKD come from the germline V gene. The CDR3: CAISDWIRGFYGYTF. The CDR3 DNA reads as TGTGCCATCAGTGACTGGATCAGGGGGTTCTATGGCTACACCTTC.

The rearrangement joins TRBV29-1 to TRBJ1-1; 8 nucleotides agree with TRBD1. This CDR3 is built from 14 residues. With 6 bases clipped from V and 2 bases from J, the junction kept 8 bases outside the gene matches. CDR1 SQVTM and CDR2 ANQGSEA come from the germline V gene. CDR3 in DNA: TGCAGCGTCGAACCGACAGGGGTCAACACTGAAGCTTTCTTT. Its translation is CSVEPTGVNTEAFF.

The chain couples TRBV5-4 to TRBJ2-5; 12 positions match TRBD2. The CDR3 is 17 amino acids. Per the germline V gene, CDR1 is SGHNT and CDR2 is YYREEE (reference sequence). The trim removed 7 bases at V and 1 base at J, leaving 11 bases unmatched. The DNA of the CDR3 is TGTGCCAGCGGCGTACTAGCGGGAGGAGGAAGCCAAGAGACCCAGTACTTC. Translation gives CASGVLAGGGSQETQYF.

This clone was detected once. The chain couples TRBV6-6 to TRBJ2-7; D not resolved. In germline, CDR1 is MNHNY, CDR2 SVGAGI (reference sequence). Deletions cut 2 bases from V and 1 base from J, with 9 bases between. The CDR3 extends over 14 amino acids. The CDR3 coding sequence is TGTGCCAGCAGTTACGCGGCGTATTCCTACGAGCAGTACTTC. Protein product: CASSYAAYSYEQYF.

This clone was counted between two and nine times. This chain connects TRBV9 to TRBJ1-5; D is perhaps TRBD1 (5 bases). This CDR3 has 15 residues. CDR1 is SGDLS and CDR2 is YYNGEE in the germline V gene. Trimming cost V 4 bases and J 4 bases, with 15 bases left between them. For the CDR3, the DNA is TGTGCCAGCAGCCAAAGCGGAGGGGATAATCAGCCCCAGCATTTT. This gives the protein CASSQSGGDNQPQHF.

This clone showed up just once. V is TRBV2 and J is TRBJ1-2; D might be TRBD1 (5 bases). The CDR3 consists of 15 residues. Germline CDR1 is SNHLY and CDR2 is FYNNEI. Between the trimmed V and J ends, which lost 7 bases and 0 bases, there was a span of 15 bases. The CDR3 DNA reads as TGTGCCAGCACCCTGGAGGGACTCCCTAACTATGGCTACACCTTC. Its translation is CASTLEGLPNYGYTF.

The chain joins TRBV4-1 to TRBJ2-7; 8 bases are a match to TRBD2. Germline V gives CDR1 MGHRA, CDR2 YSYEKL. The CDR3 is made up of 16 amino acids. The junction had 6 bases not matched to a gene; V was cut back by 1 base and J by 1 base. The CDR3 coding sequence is TGCGCCAGCAGCCAAGTACGGGCTAGCGGGTCCTACGAGCAGTACTTC. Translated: CASSQVRASGSYEQYF.